What follows describes a single T cell receptor (beta chain). The data belong to a study of cytomegalovirus exposure and HLA in healthy donors. This CDR3 contains 16 residues. The V gene's germline CDR1 is PRHDT and CDR2 FYEKMQ (reference sequence). With V trimmed by 5 bases and J by 0 bases, 4 bases remained unmatched. Primers for the PCR totalled 60 Vbeta and 13 Jbeta. Sequencing used immunoSEQ multiplex PCR; TCRdb keeps in-frame clones, though not all of them. This table has 35,000 to 40,000 clones, around 70% appearing once. This rearrangement joins TRBV13 to TRBJ2-6; 7 nucleotides match TRBD1. The sequence derives from a man aged 25 to 40 in good health and CMV-seronegative. Sequenced sample: PBMCs. The CDR3 loop is CASSRTGSSGANVLTF. In DNA form, the CDR3 reads TGTGCCAGCAGCCGGACAGGAAGCTCTGGGGCCAACGTCCTGACTTTC.